This section outlines one T cell receptor (beta chain) sequence together with its context. The antigen is unknown. The entry originates in a study of STAT3 mutations in large granular lymphocyte leukemia. General study results and limits: Every T-cell large granular lymphocyte leukemia patient had at least one immunodominant TCR beta clonotype.

Produced via immunoSEQ multiplex PCR; TCRdb's table is partial and in-frame only. Counted here are approximately 42,000 clones, 80% to 90% occurring once; the ten biggest clones make up 0.4% to 0.55%. Germline CDR1 reads MDHEN; CDR2 reads SYDVKM. The V and J ends lost 4 bases and 2 bases, in that order; junction bases with no gene match: 6. The CDR3 length is 15 residues. Input material: PBMCs. The TCR sequence derives from a human donor with T large granular lymphocyte leukemia. Some clones in this sample may be carry-over from other donors' samples. This chain links TRBV28 with TRBJ1-2, with 8 bases lining up with TRBD1. Here the CDR3 reads CASSWMDRANYGYTF. Here the CDR3 DNA reads TGTGCCAGCAGTTGGATGGACAGGGCCAACTATGGCTACACCTTC.